This TCR beta chain was captured by sequencing in a study of T cells in Graves' hyperthyroidism and ophthalmopathy. Study-wide results and limits: For ophthalmopathy, model prediction preceded onset by a median about 6.2 months. Most thyroid-expanded clonotypes above 0.001 were also found in blood.

Germline lookup yields CDR1 SGHAT and CDR2 FQNNGV. The CDR3 consists of 13 residues. Concerning this clonotype itself: Its antigen is still unknown. A read error may be the cause here, since a much bigger clone is one base away.

RNA transcripts yielded amplified TCR beta CDR3 regions. HTBI primers were used for first-round RT-PCR of the TCR CDR3. TCRdb redid the calling of the multiplex PCR reads with MiXCR, one entry per CDR3 protein. Counted here are 330,000 or so distinct CDR3 sequences, roughly 20% occurring once; the ten biggest clones make up roughly 40%. The V call is TRBV11-2, the J call TRBJ2-5; no reliable D call. The sequencing input was blood. The source of this sequence is a man aged 45 to 65 with Graves' ophthalmopathy. The CDR3 loop reads CASSLQRQEAQYF. In DNA, the CDR3 is TGTGCCAGCAGCTTACAGCGTCAAGAGGCCCAGTACTTC.